This TCR beta chain emerged from a study of T cell responses to AZD1222 COVID-19 vaccine. Trimming stripped 7 bases from V and 8 bases from J, with 17 bases between. Germline V gene sequence: CDR1 ENHRY, CDR2 SYGVKD. CDR3 length: 13 residues. Sequencing was performed with immunoSEQ multiplex PCR; in TCRdb, only in-frame clones are kept and a portion is missing. The sample lists some 130,000 clones, roughly 93% occurring once. Sequenced material: peripheral blood, taken on day 0 of AZD1222 vaccination. The source is an adult in good health. V is TRBV10-3 and J is TRBJ1-2; tentatively, D is TRBD1 (5 bases). This chain's CDR3 is CAIKVGGGRGYTF. In nucleotides, the CDR3 is TGTGCCATCAAGGTGGGCGGGGGAAGAGGCTACACCTTC.